This T cell receptor beta chain originates from a study of T cell repertoires in cytomegalovirus infection. Study information: Shared public TCR beta signatures pointed to both CMV infection and a matching HLA type.

TCRdb reanalysed the reads using MiXCR and keeps one entry per CDR3 protein. In the table there are under 800,000 distinct CDR3 sequences, 20% to 25% of which are singletons. Whole-study findings and limits: Individuals carrying CMV plus the relevant HLA were identified by cumulative frequency of public TCR beta families. Predominance within the ex vivo response was attributable to HLA-C-restricted CMV-specific TCR beta clonotypes.

CDR1 is MNHEY, CDR2 SVGEGT, per germline. V shed 7 bases, J shed 7 bases, and the junction held 11 bases outside the gene matches. This CDR3 spans 15 amino acids. Comments on this clonotype: What it binds is not known.

The chain links TRBV6-2 or TRBV6-3 to TRBJ2-1; the match to TRBD1 covers 9 bases. Sequenced input: CD8+ T cells from PBMCs. This clonotype originated in a human donor in good health (CMV status not recorded). Some clones in this sample may be carry-over from other donors' samples. This chain's CDR3 is CASIRAGTGNNEQFF. The CDR3 DNA follows: TGTGCCAGCATCAGGGCCGGGACAGGGAATAATGAGCAGTTCTTC.